One and the same sample provided the 4 T cell receptor beta chains below, sequenced in a study of T cells in Graves' hyperthyroidism and ophthalmopathy. Researchers took RNA transcripts and amplified the TCR beta CDR3 regions from them. The TCR CDR3 was amplified in a first-round RT-PCR using the HTBI primer set. TCRdb reprocessed the multiplex PCR reads via MiXCR and lists one record per CDR3 protein. The sample includes a few hundred thousand distinct CDR3 sequences, about an eighth seen only once; the top ten take 17%. Sequenced: blood. The receptor set was obtained from a woman between 18 and 29 years old with Graves' hyperthyroidism.

There are many counts of this clonotype. The rearrangement joins TRBV24-1 to TRBJ2-5; maybe TRBD2 (6 bases). This CDR3 has 14 residues. Germline V CDR1 and CDR2: KGHDR, SFDVKD. V was pared by 5 bases and J by 5 bases, with 14 bases between. Written as DNA, the CDR3 is TGTGCCACCAGTGGCGGGACCAAGAAGGAGACCCAGTACTTC. Translation gives CATSGGTKKETQYF.

The rearrangement links TRBV20-1 to TRBJ1-2; D uncertain. The CDR3 spans 12 residues. Per the germline V gene, CDR1 is DFQATT and CDR2 is SNEGSKA (reference sequence). V was clipped by 5 bases and J by 8 bases, with 15 bases between them. The CDR3 DNA is TGCAGTGCTGGCACTCAACGGCGGGGCTACACCTTC. This codes for CSAGTQRRGYTF.

At least ten counts were recorded for this clonotype. The CDR3 sequence: CASSPIGSSYEQYV. The CDR3 nucleotides read TGTGCCAGCTCACCAATAGGGTCCTCCTACGAGCAGTACGTC. The genes are TRBV18 and TRBJ2-7; D uncertain. CDR1 is KGHSH and CDR2 is LQKENI in the germline V gene. The CDR3 contains 14 residues. Trimming cost V 2 bases and J 0 bases, with 8 bases left between them.

Many counts were recorded for this clonotype. The rearrangement links TRBV3-1 to TRBJ2-1, with 11 positions matching TRBD2. V lost 6 bases to trimming and J lost 9 bases; unmatched junction nucleotides: 7. The CDR3 length is 14 residues. CDR1 LGHDT and CDR2 YNNKEL come from the germline V gene (reference sequence). In nucleotides, the CDR3 is TGTGCCAGCAGACTAGCGGGAGAGGGGGGTGAGCAGTTCTTC. Encoded protein: CASRLAGEGGEQFF.